The subject of this entry is one T cell receptor beta chain. Its antigen is not identified. The sample is drawn from a study of graft-versus-host responses after intestinal transplantation. As for the study in general: As for transplant type, recipients had multivisceral, liver-intestinal, or isolated intestinal grafts. Study results and limitations: Patients who carried graft-donor T cell macrochimerism also had high graft-versus-host to host-versus-graft clonal ratios in their allografts. Peak GvH clone levels in circulation were associated with early post-transplant HvG declines.

Trimming took off 2 bases at V and 6 bases at J, with 19 bases between the two ends. CDR1 is MNHEY, CDR2 SVGAGI, per germline. The CDR3 loop spans 16 amino acids. Profiling relied on immunoSEQ multiplex PCR, and the TCRdb table lists in-frame clones only, not all of them. The data contain 80,000 to 100,000 clones, 85% to 90% of them singletons. The sample was unstimulated CD4+ T cells sorted from spleen or lymph node cells, taken before intestinal transplant. This sequence joins TRBV6-5 and TRBJ1-1; possible D gene TRBD1, 5 bases. This sequence was found in a human donor who received an intestinal transplant. As DNA, the CDR3 is TGTGCCAGCAGTTACACCGCGAACCACAGGTTCTCTGAAGCTTTCTTT. Translated: CASSYTANHRFSEAFF.